This T cell receptor (beta chain) stems from a study of T cells in Graves' hyperthyroidism and ophthalmopathy. Active moderate-to-severe ophthalmopathy, Clinical Activity Score at least 3, NOSPECS at least 4, under 3 months' duration. Researchers barred patients who had uncontrolled infection, other autoimmune disease, pregnancy or lactation. What was amplified from RNA transcripts were TCR beta CDR3 regions. HTBI primers drove first-round RT-PCR of the TCR CDR3. TCRdb reprocessed the multiplex PCR reads with MiXCR, giving one entry per CDR3 protein. The repertoire holds hundreds of thousands of distinct CDR3 sequences, with around 22% as singletons. This clonotype was picked up many times. Germline V gives CDR1 SNHLY, CDR2 FYNNEI. The length of the CDR3 is 14 residues. Trimming removed 4 bases from V and 6 bases from J, with 15 bases in between.

This receptor was obtained from a woman in her 30s with Graves' ophthalmopathy. Sequenced input: blood. The chain joins TRBV2 to TRBJ1-2; D unresolved. CDR3 in amino acids: CASSAEGFGNGYTF. For the CDR3, the DNA is TGTGCCAGCAGTGCAGAAGGTTTTGGGAATGGCTACACCTTC.